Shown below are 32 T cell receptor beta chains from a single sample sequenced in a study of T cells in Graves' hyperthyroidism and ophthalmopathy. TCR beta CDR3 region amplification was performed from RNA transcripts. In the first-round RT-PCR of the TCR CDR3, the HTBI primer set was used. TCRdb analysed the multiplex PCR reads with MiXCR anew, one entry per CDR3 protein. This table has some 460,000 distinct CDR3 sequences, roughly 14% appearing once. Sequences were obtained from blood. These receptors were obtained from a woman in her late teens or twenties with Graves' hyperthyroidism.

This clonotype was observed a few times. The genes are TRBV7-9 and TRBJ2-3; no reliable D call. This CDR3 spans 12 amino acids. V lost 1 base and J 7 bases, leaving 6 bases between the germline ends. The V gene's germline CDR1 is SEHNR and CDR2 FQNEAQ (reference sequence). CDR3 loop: CASSLVLNTQYF. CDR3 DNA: TGTGCCAGCAGCTTAGTGTTAAATACGCAGTATTTT. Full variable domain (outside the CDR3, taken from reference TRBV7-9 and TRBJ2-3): DTGVSQNPRHKITKRGQNVTFRCDPISEHNRLYWYRQTLGQGPEFLTYFQNEAQLEKSRLLSDRFSAERPKGSFSTLEIQRTEQGDSAMYLCASSLVLNTQYFGPGTRLTVL.

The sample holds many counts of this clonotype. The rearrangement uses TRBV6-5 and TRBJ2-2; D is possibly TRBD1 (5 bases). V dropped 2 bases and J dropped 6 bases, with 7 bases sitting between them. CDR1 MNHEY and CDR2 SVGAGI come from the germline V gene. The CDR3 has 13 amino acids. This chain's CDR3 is CASSYRGPGELFF. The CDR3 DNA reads TGTGCCAGCAGTTACAGGGGCCCCGGGGAGCTGTTTTTT.

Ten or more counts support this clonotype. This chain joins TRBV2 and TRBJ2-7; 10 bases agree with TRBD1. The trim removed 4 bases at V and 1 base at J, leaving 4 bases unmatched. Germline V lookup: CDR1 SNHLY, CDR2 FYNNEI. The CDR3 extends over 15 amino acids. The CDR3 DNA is TGTGCCAGCAGTGCGCAGGGACAGGGGTCCTACGAGCAGTACTTC. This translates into CASSAQGQGSYEQYF.

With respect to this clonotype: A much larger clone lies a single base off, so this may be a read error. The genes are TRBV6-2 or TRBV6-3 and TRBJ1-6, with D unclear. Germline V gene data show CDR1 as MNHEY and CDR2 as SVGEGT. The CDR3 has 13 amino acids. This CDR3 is CASSAGLGSPFHF. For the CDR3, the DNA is TGTGCCAGCAGTGCCGGCCTTGGTTCACCCTTCCACTTT.

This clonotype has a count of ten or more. CDR3 sequence reads: CASSLGHEQYF. The CDR3 nucleotides are TGCGCCAGCAGCTTGGGGCACGAGCAGTACTTC. The chain has TRBV5-1 and TRBJ2-7; D gene unclear. With 0 bases removed from V and 5 bases from J, the gap between germline ends came to 3 bases. Germline loops: CDR1 SGHRS, CDR2 YFSETQ. The CDR3 contains 11 residues. The variable domain in full, with the rest retrieved from reference TRBV5-1 and TRBJ2-7, is KAGVTQTPRYLIKTRGQQVTLSCSPISGHRSVSWYQQTPGQGLQFLFEYFSETQRNKGNFPGRFSGRQFSNSRSEMNVSTLELGDSALYLCASSLGHEQYFGPGTRLTVT.

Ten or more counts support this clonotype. In DNA form, the CDR3 reads TGTGCCACCAGCAGAGGGACAACCGAGCAGTTCTTC. Protein sequence: CATSRGTTEQFF. The V gene is TRBV15, the J gene TRBJ2-1; tentative D call: TRBD1 (5 bases). This CDR3 contains 12 residues. The V gene's germline CDR1 is LNHNV and CDR2 YYDKDF (reference sequence). V was pared by 1 base and J by 10 bases, with 8 bases between. Complete variable domain (other parts from reference TRBV15 and TRBJ2-1): DAMVIQNPRYQVTQFGKPVTLSCSQTLNHNVMYWYQQKSSQAPKLLFHYYDKDFNNEADTPDNFQSRRPNTSFCFLDIRSPGLGDTAMYLCATSRGTTEQFFGPGTRLTVL.

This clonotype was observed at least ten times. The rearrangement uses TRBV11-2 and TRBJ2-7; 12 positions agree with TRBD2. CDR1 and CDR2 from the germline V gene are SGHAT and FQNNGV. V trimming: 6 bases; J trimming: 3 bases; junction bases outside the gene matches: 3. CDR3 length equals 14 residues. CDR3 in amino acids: CASRGLAGHYEQYF. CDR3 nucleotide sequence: TGTGCCAGCAGGGGACTAGCGGGTCACTACGAGCAGTACTTC.

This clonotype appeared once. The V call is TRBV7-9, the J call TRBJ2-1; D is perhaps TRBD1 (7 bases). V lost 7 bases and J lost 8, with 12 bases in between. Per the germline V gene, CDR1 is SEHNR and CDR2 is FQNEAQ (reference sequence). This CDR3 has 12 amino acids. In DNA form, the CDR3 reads TGTGCCAGCACAGGGGGGCTTGATGAGCAGTTCTTC. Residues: CASTGGLDEQFF.

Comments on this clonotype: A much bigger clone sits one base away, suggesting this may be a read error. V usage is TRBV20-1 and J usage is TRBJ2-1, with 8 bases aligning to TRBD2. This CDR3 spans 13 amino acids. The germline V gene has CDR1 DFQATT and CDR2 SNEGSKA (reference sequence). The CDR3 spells CSDGTRSRNEQFF. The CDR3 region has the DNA TGCAGCGATGGGACTAGGTCTCGTAATGAGCAGTTCTTC.

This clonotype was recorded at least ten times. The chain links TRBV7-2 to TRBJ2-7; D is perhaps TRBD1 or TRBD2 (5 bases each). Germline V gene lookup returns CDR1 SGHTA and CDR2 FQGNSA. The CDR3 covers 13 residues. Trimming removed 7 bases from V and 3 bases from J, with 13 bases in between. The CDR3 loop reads CASKRDAGYEQYF. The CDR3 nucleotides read TGTGCCAGCAAGAGGGACGCTGGCTACGAGCAGTACTTC.

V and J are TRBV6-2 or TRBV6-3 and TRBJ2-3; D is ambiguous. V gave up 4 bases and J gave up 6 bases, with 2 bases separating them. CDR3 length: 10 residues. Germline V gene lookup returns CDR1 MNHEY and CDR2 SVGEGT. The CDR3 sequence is CASSWDTQYF. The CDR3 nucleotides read TGTGCCAGCAGTTGGGATACGCAGTATTTT.

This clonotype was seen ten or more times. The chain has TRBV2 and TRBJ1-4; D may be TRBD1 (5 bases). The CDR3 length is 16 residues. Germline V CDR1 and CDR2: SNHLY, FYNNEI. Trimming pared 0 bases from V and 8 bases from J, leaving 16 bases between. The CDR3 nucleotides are TGTGCCAGCAGTGAAGCGCGGGGCAGGGAATCGGAAAAACTGTTTTTT. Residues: CASSEARGRESEKLFF.

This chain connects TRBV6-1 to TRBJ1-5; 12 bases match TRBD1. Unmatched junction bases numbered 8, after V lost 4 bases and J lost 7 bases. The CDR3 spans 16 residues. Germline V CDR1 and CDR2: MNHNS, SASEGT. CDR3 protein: CASSGRDRGLRQPQHF. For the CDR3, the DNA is TGTGCCAGCAGTGGCCGGGACAGGGGGCTAAGGCAGCCCCAGCATTTT.

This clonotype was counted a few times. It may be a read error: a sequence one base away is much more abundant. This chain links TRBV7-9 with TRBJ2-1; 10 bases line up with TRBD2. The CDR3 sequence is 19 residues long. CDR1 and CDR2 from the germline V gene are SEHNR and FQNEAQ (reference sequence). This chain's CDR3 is CASSLPTGQASGSRNGQFF. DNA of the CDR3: TGTGCCAGCAGCTTGCCGACAGGGCAGGCTAGCGGGAGTCGCAATGGGCAGTTCTTC.

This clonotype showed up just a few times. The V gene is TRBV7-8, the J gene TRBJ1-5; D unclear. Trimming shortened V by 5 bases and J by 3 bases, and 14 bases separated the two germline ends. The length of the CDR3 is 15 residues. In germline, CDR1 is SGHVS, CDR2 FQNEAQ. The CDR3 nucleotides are TGTGCCAGCAGCCATAAACGGGGTTTCAATCAGCCCCAGCATTTT. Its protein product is CASSHKRGFNQPQHF. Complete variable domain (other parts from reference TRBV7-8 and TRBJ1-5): GAGVSQSPRYKVAKRGQDVALRCDPISGHVSLFWYQQALGQGPEFLTYFQNEAQLDKSGLPSDRFFAERPEGSVSTLKIQRTQQEDSAVYLCASSHKRGFNQPQHFGDGTRLSIL.

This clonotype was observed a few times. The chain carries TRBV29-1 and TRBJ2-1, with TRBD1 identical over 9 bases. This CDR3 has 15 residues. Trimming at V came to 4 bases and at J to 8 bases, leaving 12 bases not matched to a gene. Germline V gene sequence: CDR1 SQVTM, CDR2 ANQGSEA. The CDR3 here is CSVVSWDRARDEQFF. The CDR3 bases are TGCAGCGTTGTTTCTTGGGACAGGGCCAGGGATGAGCAGTTCTTC.

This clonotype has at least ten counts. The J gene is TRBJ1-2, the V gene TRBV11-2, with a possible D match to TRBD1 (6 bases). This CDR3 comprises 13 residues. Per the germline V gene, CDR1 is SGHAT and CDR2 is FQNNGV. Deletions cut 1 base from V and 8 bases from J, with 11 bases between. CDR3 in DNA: TGTGCCAGCAGCTTAGCAGGGGAGAACGGCTACACCTTC. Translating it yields CASSLAGENGYTF.

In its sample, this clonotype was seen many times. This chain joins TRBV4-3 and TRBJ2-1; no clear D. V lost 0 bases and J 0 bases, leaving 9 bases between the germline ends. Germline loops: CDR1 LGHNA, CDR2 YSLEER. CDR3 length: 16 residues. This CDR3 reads CASSQDRKSSYNEQFF. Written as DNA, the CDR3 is TGCGCCAGCAGCCAAGATCGCAAGAGCTCCTACAATGAGCAGTTCTTC.

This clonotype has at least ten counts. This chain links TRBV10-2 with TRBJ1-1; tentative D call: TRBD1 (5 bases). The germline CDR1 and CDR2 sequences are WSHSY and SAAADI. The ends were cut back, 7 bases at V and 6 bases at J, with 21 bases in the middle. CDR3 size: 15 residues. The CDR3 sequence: CASTSGTLVGPEAFF. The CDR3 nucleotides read TGCGCCAGCACCTCCGGGACCCTCGTTGGTCCTGAAGCTTTCTTT.

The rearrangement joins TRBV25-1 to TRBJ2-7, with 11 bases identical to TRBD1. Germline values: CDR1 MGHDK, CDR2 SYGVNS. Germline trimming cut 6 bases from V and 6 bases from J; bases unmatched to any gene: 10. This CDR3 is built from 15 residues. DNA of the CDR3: TGTGCCAGCAGCAAGGCCGGGACAGGGGGTTCCGAGCAGTACTTC. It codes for CASSKAGTGGSEQYF.

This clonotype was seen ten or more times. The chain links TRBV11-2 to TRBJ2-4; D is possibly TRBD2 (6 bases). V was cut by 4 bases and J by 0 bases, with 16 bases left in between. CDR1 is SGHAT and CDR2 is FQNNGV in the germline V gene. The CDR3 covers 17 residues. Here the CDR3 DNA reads TGTGCCAGCAGCTCGATTGGGGGGAATTTAGCCAAAAACATTCAGTACTTC. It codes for CASSSIGGNLAKNIQYF.

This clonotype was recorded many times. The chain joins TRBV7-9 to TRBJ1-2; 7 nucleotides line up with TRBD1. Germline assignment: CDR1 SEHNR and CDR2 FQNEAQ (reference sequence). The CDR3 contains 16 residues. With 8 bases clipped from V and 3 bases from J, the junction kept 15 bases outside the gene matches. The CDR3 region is CASWEGTTGDHYGYTF. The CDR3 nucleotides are TGTGCCAGCTGGGAGGGGACTACAGGGGATCACTATGGCTACACCTTC.

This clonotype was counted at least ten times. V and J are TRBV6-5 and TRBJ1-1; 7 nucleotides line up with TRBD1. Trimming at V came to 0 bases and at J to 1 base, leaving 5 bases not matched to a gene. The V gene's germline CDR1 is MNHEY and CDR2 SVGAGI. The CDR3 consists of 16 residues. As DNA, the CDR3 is TGTGCCAGCAGTTACTCACAGGGACAGCCGAACACTGAAGCTTTCTTT. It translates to CASSYSQGQPNTEAFF.

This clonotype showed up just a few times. The CDR3 DNA reads TGTGCCAGCAGTCTACACCTCCGCAGGGGGAACTCCGTACGATCGAACACCGGGGAGCTGTTTTTT. Amino acids: CASSLHLRRGNSVRSNTGELFF. The V call is TRBV27, the J call TRBJ2-2; 7 nucleotides line up with TRBD1. With V trimmed by 5 bases and J by 0 bases, 24 bases remained unmatched. The CDR3 consists of 22 residues. Germline assignment: CDR1 MNHEY and CDR2 SMNVEV (reference sequence).

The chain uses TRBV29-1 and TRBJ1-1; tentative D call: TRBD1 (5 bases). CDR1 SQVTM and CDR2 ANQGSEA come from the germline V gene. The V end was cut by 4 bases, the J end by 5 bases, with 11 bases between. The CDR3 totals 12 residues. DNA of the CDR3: TGCAGCGTTGCAGGGTCAGGGACTGAAGCTTTCTTT. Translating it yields CSVAGSGTEAFF.

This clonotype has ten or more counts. CDR3 coding DNA: TGCAGTGCTTCCGGGACAGACTCCTACGAGCAGTACTTC. As protein: CSASGTDSYEQYF. V gene TRBV20-1 combines with J gene TRBJ2-7; TRBD1 agrees at 7 bases. From germline, CDR1 is DFQATT and CDR2 SNEGSKA (reference sequence). The CDR3 has 13 residues. V gave up 5 bases and J gave up 0 bases; unmatched junction bases: 4.

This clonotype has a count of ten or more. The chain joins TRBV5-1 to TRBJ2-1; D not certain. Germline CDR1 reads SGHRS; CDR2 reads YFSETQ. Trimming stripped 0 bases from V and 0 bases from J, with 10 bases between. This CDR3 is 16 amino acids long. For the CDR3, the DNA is TGCGCCAGCAGCTTGGAAGTACCACCCTCCTACAATGAGCAGTTCTTC. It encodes CASSLEVPPSYNEQFF.

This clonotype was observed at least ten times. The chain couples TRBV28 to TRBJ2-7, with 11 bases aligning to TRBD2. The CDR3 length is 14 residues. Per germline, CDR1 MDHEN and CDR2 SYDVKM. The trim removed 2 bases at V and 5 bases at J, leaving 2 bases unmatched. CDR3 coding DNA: TGTGCCAGCAGTTTAACTAGCGGGAGTGACGAGCAGTACTTC. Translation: CASSLTSGSDEQYF.

The CDR3 reads CASSEAVQPDEKLFF. The CDR3 nucleotides are TGTGCCAGCAGTGAAGCGGTCCAGCCGGATGAAAAACTGTTTTTT. The J gene is TRBJ1-4, the V gene TRBV6-1; D unclear. The CDR3 sequence is 15 residues long. CDR1 and CDR2 from the germline V gene are MNHNS and SASEGT. The V and J ends lost 0 bases and 6 bases respectively, with 11 bases between them.

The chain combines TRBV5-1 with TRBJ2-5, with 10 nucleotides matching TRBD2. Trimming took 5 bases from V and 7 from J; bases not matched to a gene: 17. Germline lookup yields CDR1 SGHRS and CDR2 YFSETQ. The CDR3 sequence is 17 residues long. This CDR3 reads CASSSVTGGLAPRTQYF. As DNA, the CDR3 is TGCGCCAGCAGTAGTGTCACCGGGGGACTAGCGCCTAGGACCCAGTACTTC.

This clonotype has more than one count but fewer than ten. CDR3 DNA sequence: TGTGCCATCAGTGGCTCCAGGGTCCCTGGGGAGCTGTTTTTT. Translating gives CAISGSRVPGELFF. The chain couples TRBV10-3 to TRBJ2-2, with D perhaps matching TRBD1 (5 bases). This CDR3 has 14 amino acids. Per germline, CDR1 ENHRY and CDR2 SYGVKD. Trimming stripped 4 bases from V and 8 bases from J, with 14 bases between.

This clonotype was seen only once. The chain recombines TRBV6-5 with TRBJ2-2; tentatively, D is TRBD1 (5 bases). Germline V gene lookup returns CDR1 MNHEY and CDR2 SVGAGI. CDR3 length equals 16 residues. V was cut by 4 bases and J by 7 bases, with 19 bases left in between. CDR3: CASSLRLPGAGGELFF. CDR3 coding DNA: TGTGCCAGCAGTTTGCGTCTTCCTGGGGCAGGCGGGGAGCTGTTTTTT.